These 32 T cell receptor beta chains originate from one sample sequenced in a study of control samples from healthy donors and cancer patients. Assay used: immunoSEQ multiplex PCR; TCRdb lists only in-frame clones, some missing. This sample has about 160,000 clones, with just under 95% found just once. Sequencing was performed on blood. Source of these receptors: a woman aged 40 to 50 in good health.

This chain connects TRBV5-1 to TRBJ1-4; D gene ambiguous. CDR3 length: 15 amino acids. Trimming stripped 3 bases from V and 8 bases from J, with 17 bases between. Looked up from germline, CDR1 is SGHRS and CDR2 is YFSETQ. The CDR3 DNA is TGCGCCAGCAGCTCCACGGTACCGAAAGAAGAAAAACTGTTTTTT. Its protein is CASSSTVPKEEKLFF.

This clone appeared a single time. This chain connects TRBV6-1 to TRBJ2-7; D might be TRBD2 (6 bases). The CDR3 has 14 amino acids. Germline assignment: CDR1 MNHNS and CDR2 SASEGT. V was pared by 1 base and J by 7 bases, with 14 bases between. CDR3 loop: CASSEVQRVGEQYF. The CDR3 DNA follows: TGTGCCAGCAGTGAAGTTCAGCGGGTCGGGGAGCAGTACTTC.

The chain is built from TRBV5-1 and TRBJ2-7; TRBD1 might be the D (5 bases). Looked up from germline, CDR1 is SGHRS and CDR2 is YFSETQ. The germline V and J ends were trimmed by 7 bases and 5 bases, with 19 bases remaining between them. The CDR3 totals 14 residues. CDR3 sequence reads: CASSPINRQHEQYF. DNA for the CDR3: TGCGCCAGCTCCCCGATCAACAGACAGCACGAGCAGTACTTC.

The chain recombines TRBV5-6 with TRBJ2-7; D is ambiguous. Germline-derived CDR1 and CDR2 are SGHDT and YYEEEE. This CDR3 is 13 amino acids long. The V end lost 0 bases, the J end lost 6 bases, and 10 bases lay between the germline ends. The CDR3 DNA reads TGTGCCAGCAGCTTGGTAGGCACCGGCGAGCAGTACTTC. It encodes CASSLVGTGEQYF.

The V gene is TRBV7-2, the J gene TRBJ2-7, with TRBD1 matching over 7 bases. There are 14 residues in the CDR3. Germline CDR1 is SGHTA and CDR2 is FQGNSA. V lost 1 base, J lost 3 bases, and 3 bases stayed unmatched. The CDR3 loop is CASSLVDRDYEQYF. DNA of the CDR3: TGTGCCAGCAGCTTAGTAGACAGGGACTACGAGCAGTACTTC.

CDR3 sequence (DNA): TGTGCCAGTAGTATTACAGACAACCCAGACTACAATGAGCAGTTCTTC. Its protein is CASSITDNPDYNEQFF. V gene TRBV19 combines with J gene TRBJ2-1; D is unresolved. Germline-derived CDR1 and CDR2 are LNHDA and SQIVND (reference sequence). This CDR3 comprises 16 residues. The V gene lost 3 bases and the J gene lost 3 bases, with 15 bases spanning the gap.

The rearrangement uses TRBV19 and TRBJ1-3; D call uncertain. Trimming left V 5 bases short and J 0 bases short, with 14 bases between. Germline CDR1 LNHDA, CDR2 SQIVND (reference sequence). The CDR3 is 16 residues long. The CDR3 nucleotides read TGTGCCAGTAGTGCATTCGGGAGTGACTCTGGAAACACCATATATTTT. Protein product: CASSAFGSDSGNTIYF.

Only one count was recorded for this clone. The chain joins TRBV4-3 to TRBJ1-2, with TRBD1 matching over 9 bases. The junction had 12 bases not matched to a gene; V was cut back by 3 bases and J by 4 bases. This CDR3 contains 17 residues. The germline V gene encodes CDR1 LGHNA and CDR2 YSLEER. CDR3 in DNA: TGCGCCAGCAGCCAGGGAGCCCAGGGGACAGGGACCTATGGCTACACCTTC. Translated: CASSQGAQGTGTYGYTF.

This clone was counted once. This chain's CDR3 is CASRNGTGPWVEQFF. CDR3 DNA: TGTGCCAGCAGGAACGGGACAGGCCCCTGGGTAGAGCAGTTCTTC. The gene calls are TRBV2 and TRBJ2-1; 8 nucleotides align to TRBD1. CDR3 length: 15 amino acids. V dropped 6 bases and J dropped 10; count of bases not matched to a gene: 14. Germline loops: CDR1 SNHLY, CDR2 FYNNEI.

The rearrangement joins TRBV19 to TRBJ1-1; tentative D call: TRBD1 (6 bases). There are 14 residues in the CDR3. Looked up from germline, CDR1 is LNHDA and CDR2 is SQIVND (reference sequence). The V and J ends lost 5 bases and 1 base respectively, with 11 bases between them. The CDR3 DNA sequence: TGTGCCAGTAGTCCGAGGGGGGGGAACACTGAAGCTTTCTTT. It yields the protein CASSPRGGNTEAFF.

This chain uses TRBV2 with TRBJ1-2; TRBD1 matches at 9 bases. Germline CDR1 is SNHLY and CDR2 is FYNNEI. The CDR3 covers 16 residues. V was pared by 8 bases and J by 7 bases, with 17 bases of the junction left unmatched. For the CDR3, the DNA is TGTGCCAGCGTGAACCTACCGGGACAGGGTAATTCTGGCTACACCTTC. It translates to CASVNLPGQGNSGYTF.

Here the CDR3 reads CASSQERAGFQPQHF. The CDR3 DNA sequence: TGCGCCAGCAGCCAAGAGAGGGCAGGGTTTCAGCCCCAGCATTTT. The J gene is TRBJ1-5, the V gene TRBV4-3; possibly TRBD1 for D (5 bases). This CDR3 has 15 amino acids. Between the trimmed V and J ends, which lost 0 bases and 6 bases, there was a span of 12 bases. In germline, CDR1 is LGHNA, CDR2 YSLEER.

The chain uses TRBV10-3 and TRBJ2-2, with TRBD1 matching over 7 bases. V gave up 10 bases and J gave up 2 bases; unmatched junction bases: 7. CDR1 and CDR2 (germline): ENHRY, SYGVKD. The CDR3 runs to 14 residues. CDR3 in amino acids: CATQTGFNTGELFF. The CDR3 DNA sequence: TGTGCCACCCAGACAGGGTTTAACACCGGGGAGCTGTTTTTT.

V usage is TRBV7-2 and J usage is TRBJ2-7; a possible D gene is TRBD2 (5 bases). V dropped 3 bases and J dropped 2 bases, with 14 bases sitting between them. This CDR3 contains 15 residues. The V gene's germline CDR1 is SGHTA and CDR2 FQGNSA. The CDR3 DNA reads as TGTGCCAGCAGCTTCCCGAGCGGAGAAGCCTACGAGCAGTACTTC. Translating gives CASSFPSGEAYEQYF.

The CDR3: CASSPRRQGYQETQYF. In DNA form, the CDR3 reads TGTGCCAGCAGCCCCCGCAGACAGGGGTACCAAGAGACCCAGTACTTC. The rearrangement uses TRBV9 and TRBJ2-5; TRBD1 agrees at 8 bases. The CDR3 is 16 amino acids. Germline-derived CDR1 and CDR2 are SGDLS and YYNGEE. V gave up 4 bases and J gave up 0 bases; unmatched junction bases: 8. Using reference TRBV9 and TRBJ2-5 for the parts outside the CDR3, the full variable domain is DSGVTQTPKHLITATGQRVTLRCSPRSGDLSVYWYQQSLDQGLQFLIQYYNGEERAKGNILERFSAQQFPDLHSELNLSSLELGDSALYFCASSPRRQGYQETQYFGPGTRLLVL.

The chain couples TRBV3-1 (or the pseudogene TRBV3-2) to TRBJ1-1; TRBD1 matches at 7 bases. Germline V gene sequence: CDR1 LGHDT, CDR2 YNNKEL (reference sequence). V shed 3 bases, J shed 7 bases, and the junction held 11 bases outside the gene matches. The CDR3 covers 15 residues. The CDR3 here is CASSHRGSTTHEAFF. The CDR3 DNA reads as TGTGCCAGCAGCCACAGGGGGTCGACAACACATGAAGCTTTCTTT.

This clone was observed once. For the CDR3, the DNA is TGCGCCAGCAGCTTGGATCCAGGGAATAGCAATCAGCCCCAGCATTTT. Protein product: CASSLDPGNSNQPQHF. This chain connects TRBV5-1 to TRBJ1-5; the D gene is possibly TRBD1 (5 bases). Germline V gene data show CDR1 as SGHRS and CDR2 as YFSETQ. Between the trimmed V and J ends, which lost 0 bases and 0 bases, there was a span of 10 bases. The length of the CDR3 is 16 residues.

The V and J genes are TRBV9 and TRBJ1-2; D perhaps matches TRBD1 (6 bases). The CDR3 is 15 amino acids. Trimming removed 0 bases from V and 7 bases from J, with 16 bases in between. CDR1 SGDLS and CDR2 YYNGEE come from the germline V gene. CDR3 DNA: TGTGCCAGCAGCGTAGTGGGGGGGCTCCCATCTGGCTACACCTTC. Amino acids: CASSVVGGLPSGYTF.

V is TRBV7-8 and J is TRBJ2-3; TRBD1 matches 7 bases. The CDR3 spans 15 residues. V was clipped by 5 bases and J by 1 base; unmatched bases: 6. CDR1 and CDR2 from the germline V gene are SGHVS and FQNEAQ. CDR3 residues: CASSPRQGGTDTQYF. DNA of the CDR3: TGTGCCAGCAGCCCCCGACAGGGAGGCACAGATACGCAGTATTTT.

The rearrangement uses TRBV6-2 or TRBV6-3 and TRBJ2-5; 8 nucleotides agree with TRBD1. The length of the CDR3 is 14 residues. Germline V lookup: CDR1 MNHEY, CDR2 SVGEGT. V was pared by 2 bases and J by 5 bases, with 4 bases of the junction left unmatched. The CDR3 DNA sequence: TGTGCCAGCAGTTACGTGCGACAGGGGGAGACCCAGTACTTC. Protein sequence: CASSYVRQGETQYF.

The rearrangement links TRBV9 to TRBJ2-6, with 7 bases identical to TRBD1. CDR1 is SGDLS and CDR2 is YYNGEE in the germline V gene. V lost 4 bases and J lost 0; bases outside the gene matches: 10. CDR3 length: 18 amino acids. Here the CDR3 reads CASSFQGQINSGANVLTF. As DNA, the CDR3 is TGTGCCAGCAGCTTCCAGGGACAGATTAACTCTGGGGCCAACGTCCTGACTTTC. The entire variable domain, with the rest obtained from reference TRBV9 and TRBJ2-6, is as follows: DSGVTQTPKHLITATGQRVTLRCSPRSGDLSVYWYQQSLDQGLQFLIQYYNGEERAKGNILERFSAQQFPDLHSELNLSSLELGDSALYFCASSFQGQINSGANVLTFGAGSRLTVL.

The V and J genes are TRBV5-5 and TRBJ1-6; D is ambiguous. Germline V CDR1 and CDR2: SGHKS, YYEKEE (reference sequence). Trimming removed 0 bases at V and 0 bases at J, with 7 bases between. This CDR3 has 16 amino acids. CDR3 region: CASSLAWDSYNSPLHF. CDR3 in DNA: TGTGCCAGCAGCTTGGCTTGGGACTCCTATAATTCACCCCTCCACTTT.

The V gene is TRBV3-1 (or the pseudogene TRBV3-2), the J gene TRBJ2-1; D might be TRBD1 (5 bases). This CDR3 is built from 16 residues. Germline lookup yields CDR1 LGHDT and CDR2 YNNKEL (reference sequence). V shed 5 bases and J shed 0 bases, with 14 bases lying between them. Written as DNA, the CDR3 is TGTGCCAGCAGCACGCAGGGATGGAGCTCCTACAATGAGCAGTTCTTC. This encodes CASSTQGWSSYNEQFF.

The CDR3 DNA is TGTGCCAGCACCGGGACAGATGCTGGAAACACCATATATTTT. Translating it yields CASTGTDAGNTIYF. The chain is built from TRBV19 and TRBJ1-3, with 7 bases aligning to TRBD1. The CDR3 spans 14 residues. The V gene's germline CDR1 is LNHDA and CDR2 SQIVND (reference sequence). The V and J ends lost 9 bases and 2 bases, in that order; junction bases with no gene match: 7.

V is TRBV19 and J is TRBJ2-1; D tentatively reads TRBD1 or TRBD2 (7 bases each). Looked up from germline, CDR1 is LNHDA and CDR2 is SQIVND (reference sequence). Trimming took 5 bases from V and 4 from J, leaving 18 bases between them. The CDR3 spans 16 residues. CDR3 DNA: TGTGCCAGTAGTCGGGAGGTGGCAGGGGGATACAATGAGCAGTTCTTC. It codes for CASSREVAGGYNEQFF. The variable domain in full, with the rest retrieved from reference TRBV19 and TRBJ2-1, is DGGITQSPKYLFRKEGQNVTLSCEQNLNHDAMYWYRQDPGQGLRLIYYSQIVNDFQKGDIAEGYSVSREKKESFPLTVTSAQKNPTAFYLCASSREVAGGYNEQFFGPGTRLTVL.

V gene TRBV4-3 combines with J gene TRBJ2-7; weak D call: TRBD1 (6 bases). Looked up from germline, CDR1 is LGHNA and CDR2 is YSLEER. The V end was cut by 0 bases, the J end by 3 bases, with 18 bases between. This CDR3 comprises 17 residues. In nucleotides, the CDR3 is TGCGCCAGCAGCCAAGATAGGGCAGGGGATGTAGGCTACGAGCAGTACTTC. Translated: CASSQDRAGDVGYEQYF.

This chain links TRBV9 with TRBJ1-2, with 7 positions matching TRBD1. V shed 3 bases and J 5 bases; nucleotides not matched to a gene: 4. Looked up from germline, CDR1 is SGDLS and CDR2 is YYNGEE. This CDR3 comprises 13 residues. The CDR3 sequence: CASSARQGYGYTF. In DNA, the CDR3 is TGTGCCAGCAGCGCCAGACAGGGTTATGGCTACACCTTC.

This chain uses TRBV7-3 with TRBJ1-3, with D perhaps matching TRBD1 (5 bases). The CDR3 is 13 amino acids. Germline V gene lookup returns CDR1 SGHTA and CDR2 FQGTGA. V was shortened by 5 bases and J by 4 bases, with 9 bases between the two germline ends. In nucleotides, the CDR3 is TGTGCCAGCAGCCTCGGGACCGGAAACACCATATATTTT. Amino acid sequence: CASSLGTGNTIYF.

In the case of this clone: Other DNA sequences of this sample code for an identical CDR3. The chain joins TRBV30 to TRBJ1-1, with 10 bases fitting TRBD1. From germline, CDR1 is GTSNPN and CDR2 SVGIG (reference sequence). The CDR3 has 14 amino acids. The ends lost 8 bases at V and 8 bases at J; junction bases unmatched: 14. CDR3 nucleotides: TGTGCCGCCCCCCTGAGGACAGGGGGTTCCGAAGCTTTCTTT. Translating gives CAAPLRTGGSEAFF. Full variable domain (missing parts from reference TRBV30 and TRBJ1-1): SQTIHQWPATLVQPVGSPLSLECTVEGTSNPNLYWYRQAAGRGLQLLFYSVGIGQISSEVPQNLSASRPQDRQFILSSKKLLLSDSGFYLCAAPLRTGGSEAFFGQGTRLTVV.

The table lists this clone with a count of one. This chain uses TRBV7-2 with TRBJ1-1; no definite D call. The V gene lost 2 bases and the J gene lost 5 bases, with 9 bases spanning the gap. Per germline, CDR1 SGHTA and CDR2 FQGNSA. The CDR3 is 13 residues long. The CDR3 DNA sequence: TGTGCCAGCAGCTTACTGGGGTATACTGAAGCTTTCTTT. It is translated as CASSLLGYTEAFF.

V and J are TRBV7-2 and TRBJ2-7; no clear D. The germline V and J ends were trimmed by 3 bases and 5 bases, with 17 bases remaining between them. The CDR3 sequence is 15 residues long. Germline CDR1 and CDR2: SGHTA and FQGNSA. CDR3 protein: CASSLDGKGFDEQYF. CDR3 nucleotides: TGTGCCAGCAGCTTGGATGGGAAGGGCTTTGACGAGCAGTACTTC.

V usage is TRBV5-5 and J usage is TRBJ2-3; no clear D gene. The V end was cut by 4 bases, the J end by 4 bases, with 10 bases between. CDR3 size: 13 residues. CDR1 and CDR2 (germline): SGHKS, YYEKEE (reference sequence). CDR3 sequence reads: CASSTGGADTQYF. Written as DNA, the CDR3 is TGTGCCAGCAGCACCGGTGGGGCAGATACGCAGTATTTT.